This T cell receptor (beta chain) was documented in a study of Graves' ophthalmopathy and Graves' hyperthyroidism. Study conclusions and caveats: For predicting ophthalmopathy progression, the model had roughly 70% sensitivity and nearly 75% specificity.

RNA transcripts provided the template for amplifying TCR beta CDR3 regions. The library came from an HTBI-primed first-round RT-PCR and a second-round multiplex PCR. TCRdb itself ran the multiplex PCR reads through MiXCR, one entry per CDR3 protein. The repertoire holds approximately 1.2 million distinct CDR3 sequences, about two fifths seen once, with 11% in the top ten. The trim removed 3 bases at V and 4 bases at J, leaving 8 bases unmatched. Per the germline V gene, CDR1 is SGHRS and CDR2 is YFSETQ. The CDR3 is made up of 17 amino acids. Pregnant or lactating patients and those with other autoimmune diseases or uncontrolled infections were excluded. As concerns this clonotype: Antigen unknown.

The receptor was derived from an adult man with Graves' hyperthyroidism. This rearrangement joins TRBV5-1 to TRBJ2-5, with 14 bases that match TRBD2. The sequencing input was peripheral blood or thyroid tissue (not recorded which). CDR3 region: CASSWGLAGVQGETQYF. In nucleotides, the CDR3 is TGCGCCAGCAGCTGGGGACTAGCGGGGGTCCAGGGAGAGACCCAGTACTTC.